The 11 T cell receptor beta chains given below trace back to one sample, sequenced in a study of cytomegalovirus exposure and HLA in healthy donors. The PCR had 60 Vbeta and 13 Jbeta primers. Libraries were prepared by immunoSEQ multiplex PCR; TCRdb keeps only in-frame clonotypes and omits some of them. This sample has more than 150,000 clones, with less than 90% found just once. Material: PBMCs. These receptors came from a boy aged 10-17 years in good health and CMV-seronegative.

This clone has only one observation. Other nucleotide sequences in the sample specify the same CDR3. The gene calls are TRBV30 and TRBJ1-1; the D is unclear. V was shortened by 0 bases and J by 5 bases, with 7 bases between the two germline ends. From germline, CDR1 is GTSNPN and CDR2 SVGIG (reference sequence). This CDR3 is built from 12 residues. CDR3: CAWSVRDTEAFF. Written as DNA, the CDR3 is TGTGCCTGGAGTGTACGAGATACTGAAGCTTTCTTT.

This sequence joins TRBV4-1 and TRBJ2-1; 8 nucleotides align to TRBD1. Per the germline V gene, CDR1 is MGHRA and CDR2 is YSYEKL. The trim removed 3 bases at V and 8 bases at J, leaving 15 bases unmatched. The length of the CDR3 is 17 residues. The CDR3 is CASSHTLARTGRHEQFF. CDR3 DNA sequence: TGCGCCAGCAGCCACACCCTCGCCCGGACAGGGAGGCATGAGCAGTTCTTC.

This chain links TRBV2 with TRBJ2-2; D is perhaps TRBD1 (6 bases). With 4 bases removed from V and 0 bases from J, the gap between germline ends came to 9 bases. The CDR3 length is 15 residues. The germline V gene encodes CDR1 SNHLY and CDR2 FYNNEI. The CDR3 DNA reads as TGTGCCAGCAGTGGACAGGACTCGAACACCGGGGAGCTGTTTTTT. This codes for CASSGQDSNTGELFF.

This chain connects TRBV9 to TRBJ2-7; the match to TRBD2 covers 7 bases. Germline CDR1 SGDLS, CDR2 YYNGEE. Trimming removed 4 bases from V and 0 bases from J; junction bases left unmatched: 4. The CDR3 runs 14 residues. The CDR3 coding sequence is TGTGCCAGCAGCTGGGGAGGGAACTCCTACGAGCAGTACTTC. This gives the protein CASSWGGNSYEQYF.

This sequence joins TRBV15 and TRBJ1-2; D is perhaps TRBD1 (6 bases). V dropped 2 bases and J dropped 2 bases, with 12 bases sitting between them. The CDR3 sequence is 15 residues long. Germline loops: CDR1 LNHNV, CDR2 YYDKDF (reference sequence). CDR3 nucleotide sequence: TGTGCCACCAGCAGACTCCTAGGGACAAACTATGGCTACACCTTC. It specifies CATSRLLGTNYGYTF.

The chain couples TRBV10-2 to TRBJ1-6; tentative D call: TRBD1 (6 bases). Trimming stripped 7 bases from V and 3 bases from J, with 10 bases between. The length of the CDR3 is 14 residues. Germline CDR1 is WSHSY and CDR2 is SAAADI. CDR3 residues: CASMVGGYNSPLHF. CDR3 in DNA: TGCGCCAGCATGGTAGGGGGCTATAATTCACCCCTCCACTTT.

V usage is TRBV27 and J usage is TRBJ2-7; 7 positions agree with TRBD1. Germline V CDR1 and CDR2: MNHEY, SMNVEV (reference sequence). V lost 5 bases, J lost 3 bases, and 10 bases stayed unmatched. There are 15 residues in the CDR3. CDR3 coding DNA: TGTGCCAGCAGTCTCGACAGGGATTCGTTCTACGAGCAGTACTTC. Encoded protein: CASSLDRDSFYEQYF.

The chain recombines TRBV10-3 with TRBJ1-1; TRBD1 matches 7 bases. J was trimmed by 2 bases and V by 7 bases; bases with no gene match: 7. Germline CDR1 and CDR2: ENHRY and SYGVKD. This CDR3 contains 14 residues. The CDR3 region is CAITDGTANTEAFF. The CDR3 coding sequence is TGTGCCATCACCGACGGGACAGCTAACACTGAAGCTTTCTTT.

The J gene is TRBJ2-7, the V gene TRBV6-5; 7 bases agree with TRBD1. Germline CDR1 and CDR2: MNHEY and SVGAGI. The V segment lost 9 bases and the J segment 7 bases; nucleotides outside the gene matches: 12. The CDR3 contains 13 residues. The CDR3 bases are TGTGCCAGTTCGACAGGGCCCCCGGGGGAGCAGTACTTC. It yields the protein CASSTGPPGEQYF.

The chain has TRBV15 and TRBJ1-2; D possibly corresponds to TRBD1 (6 bases). The CDR3 totals 14 residues. The V end lost 4 bases, the J end lost 6 bases, and 15 bases lay between the germline ends. Germline V gene lookup returns CDR1 LNHNV and CDR2 YYDKDF (reference sequence). The CDR3 protein is CATSIRGGAHGYTF. In DNA, the CDR3 is TGTGCCACCAGCATACGGGGGGGCGCACATGGCTACACCTTC.

A word on this clone: Other DNA sequences of this sample code for an identical CDR3. The CDR3 sequence: CSVERQGEWTEAFF. For the CDR3, the DNA is TGCAGCGTGGAAAGACAGGGTGAATGGACTGAAGCTTTCTTT. The J gene is TRBJ1-1, the V gene TRBV29-1; 7 bases align to TRBD1. CDR1 is SQVTM and CDR2 is ANQGSEA in the germline V gene. The length of the CDR3 is 14 residues. V gave up 6 bases and J gave up 5 bases; unmatched junction bases: 12.